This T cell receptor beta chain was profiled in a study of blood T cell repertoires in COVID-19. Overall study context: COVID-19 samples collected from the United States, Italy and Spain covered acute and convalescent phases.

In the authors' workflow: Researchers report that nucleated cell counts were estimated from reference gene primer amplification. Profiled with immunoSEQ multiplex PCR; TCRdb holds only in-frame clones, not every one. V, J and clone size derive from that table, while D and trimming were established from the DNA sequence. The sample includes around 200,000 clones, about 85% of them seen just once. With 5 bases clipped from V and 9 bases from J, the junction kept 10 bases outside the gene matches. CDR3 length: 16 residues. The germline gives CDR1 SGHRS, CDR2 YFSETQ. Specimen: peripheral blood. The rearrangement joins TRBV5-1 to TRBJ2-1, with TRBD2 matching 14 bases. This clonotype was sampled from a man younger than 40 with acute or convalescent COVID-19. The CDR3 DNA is TGCGCCAGCAGATCCGCGACTAGCGGGAGGGCCATTGAGCAGTTCTTC. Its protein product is CASRSATSGRAIEQFF.